This T cell receptor beta chain was sequenced for a study of persistence of HIV-infected CD4 T cells. This nonspecific control used anti-CD3/anti-CD28 bead stimulation of CD4+ T cells. Sorting selected CD4+ T cells upregulating both CD40 ligand and CD69. Sequencing used immunoSEQ version 4 in survey mode. Method: immunoSEQ multiplex PCR; TCRdb's copy keeps in-frame clones and lacks some. This table has 35,000 to 55,000 clones, roughly nine tenths appearing once. Notes on this clone: Its specificity is not known.

Germline assignment: CDR1 LNHDA and CDR2 SQIVND (reference sequence). After removal of 1 base from V and 8 bases from J, the junction contained 5 bases not matched to a gene. The length of the CDR3 is 14 residues. The rearrangement links TRBV19 to TRBJ2-3; 8 bases match TRBD1. This sample comprised CD4+ T cells sorted from PBMCs after approximately 19-hour stimulation, obtained from a patient who received antiretroviral therapy. The sequence was collected from an adult woman with HIV who was CMV-seropositive. The CDR3 DNA is TGTGCCAGTAGTATAGGGACAGGGCCAGGTACGCAGTATTTT. This sequence encodes CASSIGTGPGTQYF.